What follows are 23 T cell receptor beta chains derived from one specimen sequenced in a study of graft-versus-host responses after intestinal transplantation. Clones were sequenced by immunoSEQ multiplex PCR, and TCRdb holds only the in-frame ones, with some missing. The data show some 110,000 clones, approximately 93% seen once. Antigens of these TCRs are unknown. Sequences were derived from unstimulated CD8+ T cells sorted from spleen or lymph node cells, sampled before transplant. These receptors all stem from a human donor who was the organ donor for an intestinal transplant.

The V call is TRBV4-1, the J call TRBJ2-7; D assignment may be TRBD1 or TRBD2 (5 bases each). The CDR3 covers 15 residues. Germline values: CDR1 MGHRA, CDR2 YSYEKL. Trimming pared 0 bases from V and 7 bases from J, leaving 16 bases between. The CDR3 DNA reads TGCGCCAGCAGCCAAGATGTGTCTAGCTGGGGGGAGCAGTACTTC. Translation gives CASSQDVSSWGEQYF.

This clone was counted a few times. The J gene is TRBJ2-7, the V gene TRBV7-9; D unclear. Germline V lookup: CDR1 SEHNR, CDR2 FQNEAQ (reference sequence). CDR3 size: 12 residues. V was shortened by 4 bases and J by 3 bases, with 7 bases between the two germline ends. This CDR3 reads CASSSLHYEQYF. CDR3 coding DNA: TGTGCCAGCAGCTCCCTCCACTACGAGCAGTACTTC.

The gene calls are TRBV11-3 and TRBJ2-2, with a weak D call TRBD1 (6 bases). Germline values: CDR1 SGHNT, CDR2 YENEEA. V was trimmed by 7 bases and J by 1 base, leaving 13 bases between them. The CDR3 is 15 residues long. CDR3 nucleotides: TGTGCCAGCACCGTCCCGGGACAGAACACCGGGGAGCTGTTTTTT. Translated: CASTVPGQNTGELFF.

The rearrangement links TRBV4-1 to TRBJ2-3; D gene ambiguous. V lost 1 base to trimming and J lost 4 bases, with 6 bases between them. The CDR3 has 13 amino acids. Per germline, CDR1 MGHRA and CDR2 YSYEKL. The CDR3 DNA follows: TGCGCCAGCAGCCAAGTTTCAGCAGATACGCAGTATTTT. The encoded protein is CASSQVSADTQYF.

The chain couples TRBV11-2 to TRBJ1-4; maybe TRBD1 (5 bases). The CDR3 contains 15 residues. V lost 3 bases, J lost 7 bases, and 15 bases lay in between. Germline V CDR1 and CDR2: SGHAT, FQNNGV. The CDR3 loop reads CASSFYQGEGEKLFF. For the CDR3, the DNA is TGTGCCAGCAGCTTTTATCAGGGAGAGGGTGAAAAACTGTTTTTT.

The V and J genes are TRBV10-3 and TRBJ2-1; 9 bases map to TRBD2. CDR1 is ENHRY, CDR2 SYGVKD, per germline. After removal of 3 bases from V and 4 bases from J, the junction contained 4 bases not matched to a gene. The CDR3 length is 15 residues. The CDR3 region has the DNA TGTGCCATCAGTGATTACACTAGCGGGTACAATGAGCAGTTCTTC. Its translation: CAISDYTSGYNEQFF.

This chain links TRBV28 with TRBJ2-2; D is ambiguous. The CDR3 is 14 amino acids. Trimming pared 6 bases from V and 0 bases from J, leaving 8 bases between. In germline, CDR1 is MDHEN, CDR2 SYDVKM. As DNA, the CDR3 is TGTGCCAGCAGCTCGCTAGCGAACACCGGGGAGCTGTTTTTT. Encoded protein: CASSSLANTGELFF.

The rearrangement links TRBV18 to TRBJ2-1; no firm D call. With 3 bases removed from V and 8 bases from J, the gap between germline ends came to 11 bases. The germline V gene has CDR1 KGHSH and CDR2 LQKENI. The CDR3 contains 13 residues. CDR3 in amino acids: CASSPETPHEQFF. The CDR3 DNA reads as TGTGCCAGCTCACCTGAAACCCCCCATGAGCAGTTCTTC.

This clone was found once. The chain employs TRBV7-9 and TRBJ2-7, with no clear D. Trimming stripped 1 base from V and 3 bases from J, with 13 bases between. The length of the CDR3 is 15 residues. Germline V gene data show CDR1 as SEHNR and CDR2 as FQNEAQ (reference sequence). CDR3 DNA: TGTGCCAGCAGCTTAGAGGAAAAAGGGATCTACGAGCAGTACTTC. Translating it yields CASSLEEKGIYEQYF.

The CDR3 loop is CASSSPSGIGDEQFF. The CDR3 DNA reads TGTGCCAGCAGTTCCCCTAGCGGTATAGGCGATGAGCAGTTCTTC. The chain recombines TRBV28 with TRBJ2-1; 7 bases fit TRBD2. CDR3 length: 15 amino acids. Germline values: CDR1 MDHEN, CDR2 SYDVKM. V was pared by 4 bases and J by 8 bases, with 11 bases of the junction left unmatched.

This clone was observed a single time. In DNA form, the CDR3 reads TGTGCTAGTGGTTTGGGACCGGGACAGGGTCACATTCAGTACTTC. It encodes CASGLGPGQGHIQYF. The gene calls are TRBV12-5 and TRBJ2-4; 9 positions match TRBD1. V trimming: 1 base; J trimming: 8 bases; junction bases outside the gene matches: 6. Germline CDR1 reads LGHNT; CDR2 reads FRNRAP. This CDR3 region has 15 residues.

V usage is TRBV9 and J usage is TRBJ2-2, with D perhaps TRBD1 (7 bases). V was clipped by 4 bases and J by 7 bases, with 17 bases between them. Germline loops: CDR1 SGDLS, CDR2 YYNGEE. The CDR3 consists of 15 residues. CDR3: CASSLHQGGGGELFF. CDR3 sequence (DNA): TGTGCCAGCAGCCTCCATCAGGGGGGCGGCGGGGAGCTGTTTTTT. Full variable domain (outside the CDR3, taken from reference TRBV9 and TRBJ2-2): DSGVTQTPKHLITATGQRVTLRCSPRSGDLSVYWYQQSLDQGLQFLIQYYNGEERAKGNILERFSAQQFPDLHSELNLSSLELGDSALYFCASSLHQGGGGELFFGEGSRLTVL.

The chain recombines TRBV4-3 with TRBJ2-7; 9 bases are shared with TRBD2. Germline loops: CDR1 LGHNA, CDR2 YSLEER. V dropped 0 bases and J dropped 4; count of bases not matched to a gene: 10. The length of the CDR3 is 17 residues. The CDR3 DNA reads as TGCGCCAGCAGCCAAGAGCCGCCGGGACTAGCACAATACGAGCAGTACTTC. This gives the protein CASSQEPPGLAQYEQYF.

CDR3 in DNA: TGTGCCTGGAATTTGGCGGGGACTCATTACGAGCAGTACTTC. This codes for CAWNLAGTHYEQYF. The V call is TRBV30, the J call TRBJ2-7; possible D gene TRBD2, 6 bases. The germline V and J ends were trimmed by 4 bases and 4 bases, with 17 bases remaining between them. The CDR3 covers 14 residues. CDR1 and CDR2 from the germline V gene are GTSNPN and SVGIG (reference sequence).

CDR3 sequence reads: CASSPGIGQSYEQYF. The CDR3 nucleotides read TGTGCCAGCAGCCCAGGAATTGGCCAATCCTACGAGCAGTACTTC. The chain joins TRBV27 to TRBJ2-7; no clear D. The CDR3 is made up of 15 amino acids. Looked up from germline, CDR1 is MNHEY and CDR2 is SMNVEV (reference sequence). V lost 6 bases and J 1 base, leaving 16 bases between the germline ends.

This chain connects TRBV9 to TRBJ2-2; possible D gene TRBD2, 5 bases. Between the trimmed V and J ends, which lost 5 bases and 0 bases, there was a span of 23 bases. The CDR3 totals 19 residues. Germline-derived CDR1 and CDR2 are SGDLS and YYNGEE. DNA of the CDR3: TGTGCCAGCAGTACCGGCGGGCAAACCTTTTTCGCGAACACCGGGGAGCTGTTTTTT. Protein product: CASSTGGQTFFANTGELFF.

Details on this clone: Within the sample, other DNA sequences also encode this same CDR3. The CDR3 loop reads CAISETAGGQTEAFF. The CDR3 coding sequence is TGTGCCATCAGTGAAACAGCAGGGGGCCAAACTGAAGCTTTCTTT. This chain joins TRBV10-3 and TRBJ1-1, with 8 bases matching TRBD1. There are 15 residues in the CDR3. Germline V CDR1 and CDR2: ENHRY, SYGVKD. The V segment lost 3 bases and the J segment 5 bases; nucleotides outside the gene matches: 8.

V is TRBV30 and J is TRBJ1-1; possible D gene TRBD1, 5 bases. The CDR3 is 14 amino acids. V lost 2 bases and J 7 bases, leaving 17 bases between the germline ends. In germline, CDR1 is GTSNPN, CDR2 SVGIG (reference sequence). This CDR3 is CAWSKGQGRNEAFF. CDR3 DNA: TGTGCCTGGAGTAAAGGGCAGGGAAGGAATGAAGCTTTCTTT.

J is TRBJ2-3 and V is TRBV30; 9 positions match TRBD2. The CDR3 consists of 14 residues. Trimming at V came to 1 base and at J to 1 base, leaving 0 bases not matched to a gene. CDR1 and CDR2 from the germline V gene are GTSNPN and SVGIG (reference sequence). The CDR3: CAWSGTSGTDTQYF. The CDR3 DNA is TGTGCCTGGAGTGGGACTAGCGGCACAGATACGCAGTATTTT.

This sequence joins TRBV10-3 and TRBJ2-5; 9 positions agree with TRBD2. CDR3 length equals 13 residues. CDR1 and CDR2 (germline): ENHRY, SYGVKD. J lost 3 bases, V lost 5 bases, and 1 base had no gene match. In DNA form, the CDR3 reads TGTGCCATCAGTAGACTAGCGGAAGAGACCCAGTACTTC. It specifies CAISRLAEETQYF.

The count of this clone is one. The gene calls are TRBV11-3 and TRBJ1-4, with D unclear. Germline CDR1 reads SGHNT; CDR2 reads YENEEA. Trimming stripped 5 bases from V and 7 bases from J, with 11 bases between. CDR3 length: 13 amino acids. This CDR3 reads CASSPTNGEKLFF. As DNA, the CDR3 is TGTGCCAGCAGCCCAACTAACGGTGAAAAACTGTTTTTT.

This chain connects TRBV11-2 to TRBJ2-1; 11 bases fit TRBD2. The length of the CDR3 is 15 residues. With V trimmed by 1 base and J by 7 bases, 3 bases remained unmatched. Germline V CDR1 and CDR2: SGHAT, FQNNGV. The CDR3 reads CASSLVSSGRNEQFF. In DNA, the CDR3 is TGTGCCAGCAGCTTAGTGTCTAGCGGGAGGAATGAGCAGTTCTTC.

This clone was detected a few times. The chain recombines TRBV5-4 with TRBJ1-2; D not certain. The CDR3 is 12 residues long. Germline V gene data show CDR1 as SGHNT and CDR2 as YYREEE (reference sequence). Trimming cost V 0 bases and J 2 bases, with 2 bases left between them. DNA of the CDR3: TGTGCCAGCAGCTTGGACAACTATGGCTACACCTTC. Amino acid sequence: CASSLDNYGYTF.